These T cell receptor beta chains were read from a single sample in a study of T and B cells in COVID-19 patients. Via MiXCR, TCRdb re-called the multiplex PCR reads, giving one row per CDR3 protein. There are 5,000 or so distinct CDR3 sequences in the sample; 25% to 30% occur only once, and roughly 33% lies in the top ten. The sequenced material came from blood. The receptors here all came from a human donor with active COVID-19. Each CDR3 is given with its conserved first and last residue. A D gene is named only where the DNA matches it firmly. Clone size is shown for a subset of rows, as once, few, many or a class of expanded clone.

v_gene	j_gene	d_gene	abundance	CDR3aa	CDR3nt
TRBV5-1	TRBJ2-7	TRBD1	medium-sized	CASSRTGDTYEQYF	TGCGCCAGCAGCCGGACAGGGGACACCTACGAGCAGTACTTC
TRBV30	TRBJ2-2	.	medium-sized	CAWSVRLVATGELFF	TGTGCCTGGAGTGTACGGCTAGTGGCCACCGGGGAGCTGTTTTTT
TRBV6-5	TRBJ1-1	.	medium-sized	CASSSTTEMNTEAFF	TGTGCCAGCAGTTCCACGACAGAGATGAACACTGAAGCTTTCTTT
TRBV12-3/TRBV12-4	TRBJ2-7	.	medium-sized	CASSFGVNYEQYF	TGTGCCAGCAGTTTCGGGGTAAACTACGAGCAGTACTTC
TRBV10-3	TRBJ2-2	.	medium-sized	CAISARGAQGGTGELFF	TGTGCCATCAGCGCGAGAGGGGCGCAAGGAGGGACCGGGGAGCTGTTTTTT
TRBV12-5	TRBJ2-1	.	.	CASALRDPEYNEQFF	TGTGCTAGTGCCCTCCGGGACCCGGAATACAATGAGCAGTTCTTC
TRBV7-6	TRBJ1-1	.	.	CASSLNTGRSTEAFF	TGTGCCAGCAGCTTAAATACGGGGAGGTCGACTGAAGCTTTCTTT
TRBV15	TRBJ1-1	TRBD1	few	CATSPGQGMNTEAFF	TGTGCCACCAGTCCGGGACAGGGAATGAACACTGAAGCTTTCTTT
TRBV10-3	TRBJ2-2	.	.	CASSSTGLRGELFF	TGCGCCAGCAGTTCGACAGGCCTCCGCGGGGAGCTGTTTTTT
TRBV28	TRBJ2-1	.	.	CASSLVRGQGFNEQFF	TGTGCCAGCAGTTTGGTTCGTGGGCAGGGGTTCAATGAGCAGTTCTTC